This entry concerns a single TCR beta chain. The antigen is unknown. It was approximately 10 milliliters of peripheral blood that were drawn from each donor. CDR1 SQVTM and CDR2 ANQGSEA come from the germline V gene. The V and J ends lost 7 bases and 1 base, in that order; junction bases with no gene match: 4. This CDR3 comprises 13 residues. The authors ran a second PCR of 7 to 11 cycles using a sample-barcoded 5' primer and a J-beta primer mix. CDR3-containing paired-end reads numbering at least 2.5 million came from each sample. Each CDR3 protein gets one entry after TCRdb re-called the 5' RACE reads with MiXCR. The data contain 600,000 to 800,000 distinct CDR3 sequences, 40% to 65% of them seen just once; the ten biggest clones take up approximately 13%. The data stem from a study of blood T cells in healthy people across ages. As for the study in general: About one barcoded beta molecule per two T cells came from capture by template switching. Findings and limits, study-wide: When set beside aged donors, long-lived donors presented more naive CD4+ cells and higher diversity.

V and J are TRBV29-1 and TRBJ2-5, with TRBD2 matching over 9 bases. What was sequenced was blood. The receptor was derived from a woman of 80 years or more in good health. CDR3 bases: TGCAGCGGGAGCGGGGGGCTCCAAGAGACCCAGTACTTC. Amino acid sequence: CSGSGGLQETQYF.